One sample yielded the 22 T cell receptor beta chains listed below, sequenced in a study of early T cells in non-severe SARS-CoV-2 infection. TCRdb re-analysed the 5' RACE reads in MiXCR, keeping a single row per CDR3 protein. Among roughly 34,000 distinct CDR3 sequences, around 4.3% were seen once, and the ten largest hold about 5.5%. The sample taken for sequencing was whole blood. The receptors shown here come from an adult who was a healthcare worker with PCR-confirmed SARS-CoV-2 infection or an uninfected control (not recorded which).

This clonotype came up many times. V gene TRBV6-5 combines with J gene TRBJ2-5, with D unclear. CDR1 MNHEY and CDR2 SVGAGI come from the germline V gene. The CDR3 is 14 residues long. V was cut by 2 bases and J by 3 bases, with 10 bases left in between. The CDR3 sequence is CASSYGSHKETQYF. In DNA form, the CDR3 reads TGTGCCAGCAGTTACGGCAGCCATAAAGAGACCCAGTACTTC.

The table lists this clonotype with a few counts. V and J are TRBV29-1 and TRBJ2-3; 7 bases line up with TRBD2. Germline-derived CDR1 and CDR2 are SQVTM and ANQGSEA. CDR3 size: 13 residues. V trimming: 5 bases; J trimming: 8 bases; junction bases outside the gene matches: 10. This CDR3 is CSVNGLVQGTQYF. For the CDR3, the DNA is TGCAGCGTTAATGGACTAGTTCAGGGTACGCAGTATTTT.

This clonotype was observed at least ten times. The chain uses TRBV19 and TRBJ2-2, with no clear D. V lost 0 bases, J lost 5 bases, and 13 bases lay in between. The CDR3 extends over 16 amino acids. Germline CDR1 and CDR2: LNHDA and SQIVND (reference sequence). The CDR3 reads CASSIDHGRRTGELFF. The CDR3 DNA follows: TGTGCCAGTAGTATAGATCACGGCCGAAGAACCGGGGAGCTGTTTTTT.

The chain joins TRBV7-6 to TRBJ2-1; TRBD2 agrees at 10 bases. The V and J ends lost 1 base and 0 bases, in that order; junction bases with no gene match: 3. The CDR3 sequence is 17 residues long. Germline V gene data show CDR1 as SGHVS and CDR2 as FNYEAQ. CDR3 loop: CASSLGTSGVSYNEQFF. CDR3 DNA: TGTGCCAGCAGCTTAGGGACTAGCGGCGTCTCCTACAATGAGCAGTTCTTC.

In its sample, this clonotype was seen many times. The V call is TRBV7-2, the J call TRBJ2-1; 11 nucleotides align to TRBD2. The CDR3 extends over 15 amino acids. Germline CDR1 is SGHTA and CDR2 is FQGNSA. V dropped 5 bases and J dropped 12; count of bases not matched to a gene: 12. The CDR3, as DNA: TGTGCCAGCAGCCCCGCGGTAGCGGGAGGGCAGGGGCAGTTCTTC. Protein sequence: CASSPAVAGGQGQFF.

This chain uses TRBV30 with TRBJ1-3, with D tentatively TRBD1 (5 bases). Germline CDR1 reads GTSNPN; CDR2 reads SVGIG (reference sequence). The CDR3 runs 14 residues. V gave up 3 bases and J gave up 1 base, with 10 bases separating them. The CDR3 DNA reads TGTGCCTGGAGCCGGGGGGGATCTGGAAACACCATATATTTT. It translates to CAWSRGGSGNTIYF.

The chain couples TRBV20-1 to TRBJ2-5, with D uncertain. This CDR3 spans 11 amino acids. The V end was cut by 3 bases, the J end by 4 bases, with 6 bases between. The germline V gene encodes CDR1 DFQATT and CDR2 SNEGSKA (reference sequence). The CDR3 coding sequence is TGCAGTGCTAGTCACCTAGAGACCCAGTACTTC. It specifies CSASHLETQYF.

This clonotype was found many times. V gene TRBV19 combines with J gene TRBJ1-5; 8 nucleotides agree with TRBD1. The CDR3 runs 14 residues. J gave up 5 bases and V 8 bases, and 8 bases lay outside the gene matches. The V gene's germline CDR1 is LNHDA and CDR2 SQIVND (reference sequence). CDR3 residues: CASGGRGLDQPQHF. CDR3 DNA: TGTGCCAGTGGGGGCAGGGGGCTCGATCAGCCCCAGCATTTT.

This clonotype was recorded at least ten times. This chain connects TRBV10-3 to TRBJ2-3; 7 bases match TRBD1. J was trimmed by 4 bases and V by 9 bases; bases with no gene match: 10. Germline V lookup: CDR1 ENHRY, CDR2 SYGVKD. The CDR3 spans 14 residues. CDR3 coding DNA: TGTGCCATTATGACAGGGATCGGCCCAGATACGCAGTATTTT. Translation: CAIMTGIGPDTQYF.

The chain joins TRBV10-3 to TRBJ2-2; D is ambiguous. Germline-derived CDR1 and CDR2 are ENHRY and SYGVKD. V lost 10 bases and J lost 7, with 16 bases in between. The CDR3 extends over 13 amino acids. The CDR3 loop is CATPGRTNGELFF. CDR3 in DNA: TGTGCCACCCCGGGCCGAACGAACGGGGAGCTGTTTTTT.

This rearrangement joins TRBV6-2 or TRBV6-3 to TRBJ2-7, with 8 positions matching TRBD2. Trimming at V came to 4 bases and at J to 2 bases, leaving 10 bases not matched to a gene. Germline V gene lookup returns CDR1 MNHEY and CDR2 SVGEGT. This CDR3 has 16 amino acids. The CDR3 sequence: CASSSPSKRGTYEQYF. CDR3 DNA sequence: TGTGCCAGCAGTTCCCCTTCGAAGCGGGGGACCTACGAGCAGTACTTC.

This clonotype was seen ten or more times. V gene TRBV15 combines with J gene TRBJ2-1; D unclear. Germline V gives CDR1 LNHNV, CDR2 YYDKDF (reference sequence). Trimming cost V 3 bases and J 0 bases, with 12 bases left between them. The CDR3 totals 16 residues. CDR3 DNA sequence: TGTGCCACCAGCAGCACAGCCCAGAGCTCCTACAATGAGCAGTTCTTC. It is translated as CATSSTAQSSYNEQFF. The variable domain in full, with the rest retrieved from reference TRBV15 and TRBJ2-1, is DAMVIQNPRYQVTQFGKPVTLSCSQTLNHNVMYWYQQKSSQAPKLLFHYYDKDFNNEADTPDNFQSRRPNTSFCFLDIRSPGLGDTAMYLCATSSTAQSSYNEQFFGPGTRLTVL.

There are many counts of this clonotype. The chain recombines TRBV5-1 with TRBJ1-1; TRBD1 aligns across 10 bases. Trimming at V came to 6 bases and at J to 4 bases, leaving 12 bases not matched to a gene. Germline V gives CDR1 SGHRS, CDR2 YFSETQ. This CDR3 comprises 16 residues. DNA of the CDR3: TGCGCCAGCAAGCTTCCTGGGACAGGGGACGGCACTGAAGCTTTCTTT. Protein: CASKLPGTGDGTEAFF.

This clonotype was observed a handful of times. The J gene is TRBJ1-4, the V gene TRBV7-2, with D maybe TRBD1 (5 bases). The CDR3 length is 16 residues. The ends were cut back, 2 bases at V and 3 bases at J, with 13 bases in the middle. The germline gives CDR1 SGHTA, CDR2 FQGNSA. DNA of the CDR3: TGTGCCAGCAGCTTATCTCCCCGGGGGTCTAATGAAAAACTGTTTTTT. This encodes CASSLSPRGSNEKLFF.

The V call is TRBV6-5, the J call TRBJ2-2, with 10 bases fitting TRBD2. The CDR3 has 16 amino acids. Germline lookup yields CDR1 MNHEY and CDR2 SVGAGI. J was trimmed by 3 bases and V by 7 bases; bases with no gene match: 8. The CDR3 DNA follows: TGTGCCAGCAAAGCTAGCGGGAGCGGGGACACCGGGGAGCTGTTTTTT. Its translation: CASKASGSGDTGELFF.

J is TRBJ2-1 and V is TRBV9; D possibly corresponds to TRBD2 (5 bases). Germline values: CDR1 SGDLS, CDR2 YYNGEE. The CDR3 covers 17 residues. The V and J ends lost 7 bases and 6 bases respectively, with 26 bases between them. In nucleotides, the CDR3 is TGTGCCAGCGGCGCTTCGGGGTGGTTGGATTTGGGCAATGAGCAGTTCTTC. Amino acids: CASGASGWLDLGNEQFF.

This clonotype was seen at least ten times. The chain carries TRBV2 and TRBJ1-1, with unresolved D. Deletions cut 8 bases from V and 8 bases from J, with 9 bases between. The CDR3 consists of 10 residues. Germline CDR1 SNHLY, CDR2 FYNNEI. CDR3 sequence reads: CASGWPEAFF. The CDR3 DNA sequence: TGTGCCAGCGGGTGGCCCGAAGCTTTCTTT.

The rearrangement links TRBV12-3 or TRBV12-4 to TRBJ2-7; D ambiguous. This CDR3 spans 15 amino acids. Trimming cost V 3 bases and J 2 bases, with 14 bases left between them. CDR3 DNA sequence: TGTGCCAGCAGTTTGGTCCCCGGAAGAGCCTACGAGCAGTACTTC. Encoded protein: CASSLVPGRAYEQYF.

Many counts were recorded for this clonotype. As DNA, the CDR3 is TGTGCCAGCAGTTTAGGGACAGGGGGCCTGACCGGGGAGCTGTTTTTT. Protein: CASSLGTGGLTGELFF. V gene TRBV12-3 or TRBV12-4 combines with J gene TRBJ2-2; TRBD1 agrees at 11 bases. The CDR3 totals 16 residues. V dropped 1 base and J dropped 5; count of bases not matched to a gene: 3.

This clonotype came up many times. The CDR3 loop reads CATSSPERGQGGRQFF. CDR3 bases: TGTGCCACCAGCAGTCCAGAGAGAGGACAGGGAGGAAGGCAGTTCTTC. The genes are TRBV15 and TRBJ2-1; 8 bases fit TRBD1. Germline V CDR1 and CDR2: LNHNV, YYDKDF (reference sequence). After removal of 3 bases from V and 12 bases from J, the junction contained 16 bases not matched to a gene. This CDR3 has 16 residues.

This clonotype has at least ten counts. The J gene is TRBJ2-7, the V gene TRBV15; D is unclear. The CDR3 totals 14 residues. CDR1 and CDR2 from the germline V gene are LNHNV and YYDKDF (reference sequence). V was pared by 3 bases and J by 2 bases, with 11 bases between. The CDR3 loop is CATSRGSFAYEQYF. The CDR3 coding sequence is TGTGCCACCAGCAGGGGAAGTTTCGCCTACGAGCAGTACTTC. The complete variable domain, with remaining parts taken from reference TRBV15 and TRBJ2-7, reads DAMVIQNPRYQVTQFGKPVTLSCSQTLNHNVMYWYQQKSSQAPKLLFHYYDKDFNNEADTPDNFQSRRPNTSFCFLDIRSPGLGDTAMYLCATSRGSFAYEQYFGPGTRLTVT.

This clonotype showed up many times. This chain uses TRBV11-1 with TRBJ2-5, with 7 bases lining up with TRBD2. The CDR3 is 16 residues long. Germline V lookup: CDR1 SGHAT, CDR2 FQDESV (reference sequence). Losses at the gene ends were 5 bases for V and 5 bases for J; bases not matched to a gene: 14. The CDR3 coding sequence is TGTGCCAGCAGCGTCACGACTAGCCTGGTCAGGGAGACCCAGTACTTC. It translates to CASSVTTSLVRETQYF.